This T cell receptor beta chain was identified during a study of blood T cell repertoires in COVID-19. Study-wide background: COVID-19 samples collected from the United States, Italy and Spain covered acute and convalescent phases.

The CDR3 extends over 14 amino acids. CDR1 is MNHEY and CDR2 is SMNVEV in the germline V gene (reference sequence). V lost 3 bases to trimming and J lost 2 bases, with 8 bases between them. The table came from immunoSEQ multiplex PCR; TCRdb's copy has only in-frame clones and leaves some out. The sample has over 50,000 clones; over 75% are singletons. The sample was peripheral blood. The chain links TRBV27 to TRBJ1-5; possibly TRBD1 for D (6 bases). This TCR was recovered from a human donor in a cohort sampled during active COVID-19. The CDR3 bases are TGTGCCAGCAGTTTGAAGGGGGGCAATCAGCCCCAGCATTTT. Its translation: CASSLKGGNQPQHF.